This T cell receptor (beta chain) stems from a study of T cell repertoires in cytomegalovirus infection. Study information: The authors used CMV epitopes that were HLA-C-restricted (recently identified) and HLA-B-restricted (well studied). Carrying CMV and the relevant HLA type showed in public TCR beta signatures.

TCRdb redid the calling of the reads with MiXCR, one entry per CDR3 protein. Here the sample spans some 560,000 distinct CDR3 sequences, 40% being singletons. Notes on this clonotype: The antigen is unknown.

Study-wide results and caveats: HLA-C-restricted CMV clonotypes gave the most frequent clonotype in two of eight donors. Cumulative frequency of public TCR beta families picked out carriers of CMV plus the relevant HLA.

Germline CDR1 is SGHVS and CDR2 is FQNEAQ. The trim removed 8 bases at V and 3 bases at J, leaving 7 bases unmatched. The CDR3 length is 14 residues. The sequence was collected from a human donor in good health (CMV status not recorded). Some clones in this sample may be carry-over from other donors' samples. Specimen: cultured PBMCs, collected from culture after CMV antigen stimulation. The chain combines TRBV7-8 with TRBJ2-7; the match to TRBD1 covers 10 bases. DNA of the CDR3: TGTGCCAGCCGGTGGCGGACAGGGGGCTACGAGCAGTACTTC. Translated: CASRWRTGGYEQYF.